This TCR beta chain was profiled in a study of spatial heterogeneity in lung cancer (dated by TCRdb to about 2019). Background on the whole study: Beta-chain transcripts were consistently detected in greater numbers than alpha-chain transcripts, which likely reflected higher beta-chain transcript abundance. In the raw uncorrected reads, each unique combination of TCR and UMI appeared more than ten times on average. TCR alpha and beta repertoires were quantitatively compared across multiple tumor regions, matched nontumor lung and blood in non-small cell lung cancer. Nonsynonymous mutation counts, determined by whole-exome sequencing of tumor tissue, were related to TCR repertoire features. At surgery, roughly 220 tumor regions, fewer than 85 matched nontumor lung samples and 45 to 60 PBMC samples were TCR-sequenced for both alpha and beta chains.

V ends up 5 bases short and J 3 bases short, with an unmatched junction base count of 9. The CDR3 runs 16 amino acids, cysteine and phenylalanine included. Solely the CDR3 DNA is kept, with 48 bases framed from the first base. The time point label here, explained by the study, means: sample taken at primary tumor resection. For TCR sequencing, whole RNA was extracted from tumor and nontumor lung tissue, or from cryopreserved PBMC samples, and no cell sorting was done. Donors were over 60 patients with early-stage, untreated non-small cell lung cancer from the lung TRACERx cohort. Patients were selected for TCR sequencing only if sufficient RNA was available from at least two tumor regions. Library construction relied on 5' RACE. The listed sequencing device is NextSeq 500. To allow correction of PCR and sequencing errors, the TCR library protocol tagged every TCR cDNA molecule with a unique molecular identifier. Per the source publication's procedure: TCR identification, UMI-based error correction and CDR3 extraction were all carried out with Decombinator tools. Expanded TCRs were defined as those above a frequency of 2 per 1,000, corresponding to the top 1% of the tumor frequency distribution. Rényi diversity was computed with the R vegan package after subsampling each repertoire 100 times to 5,000 TCRs. CDR3 similarity networks were constructed using string-kernel similarity of amino acid triplets, with links drawn between CDR3s whose pairwise similarity was above 0.82. TCRdb applied fastp at Q25 and MiXCR to the public reads, then kept only in-frame beta chains. Identical CDR3 protein sequences are pooled into one entry, listed with their most common genes and DNA. Here the V and J calls rest on TCRdb's processing, not on the authors' analysis. In this sample the table shows about 38,000 distinct CDR3 sequences, 6.5% to 8.5% of which occur a single time. The ten largest clones take up roughly 28% of the sample.

This clonotype was found many times. It has no known antigen specificity. No base-level quality is on record; no much larger clone is a single base apart. Overall results and qualifications from the work: Ubiquitous expanded tumor TCRs showed up in blood more often at tumor resection than at routine follow-up. Confirming at a functional level the hypothesis that regional TCRs recognize regional mutations was considered to require additional single-cell paired TCR alpha and beta sequencing.

The chain uses TRBV12-3 or TRBV12-4 and TRBJ1-3; TRBD1 fits 8 bases in the junction. This sequence was found in a male donor with early-stage non-small cell lung cancer. Sequencing used PBMCs, obtained at surgery. For the CDR3, the sequence is CASSPDRGRGGNTIYF. The DNA reads TGTGCCAGCAGTCCCGACAGGGGACGCGGTGGAAACACCATATATTTT.